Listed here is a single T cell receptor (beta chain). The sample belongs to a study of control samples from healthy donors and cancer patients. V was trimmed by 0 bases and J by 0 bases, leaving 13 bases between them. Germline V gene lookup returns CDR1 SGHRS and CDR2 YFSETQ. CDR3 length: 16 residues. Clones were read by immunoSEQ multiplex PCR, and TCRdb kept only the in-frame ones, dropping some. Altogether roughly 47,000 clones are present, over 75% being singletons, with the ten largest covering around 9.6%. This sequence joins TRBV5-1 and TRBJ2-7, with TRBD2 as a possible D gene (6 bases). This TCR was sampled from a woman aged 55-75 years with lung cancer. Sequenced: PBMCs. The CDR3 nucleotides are TGCGCCAGCAGCTTGGATCCAGCGGGTAGCTCCTACGAGCAGTACTTC. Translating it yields CASSLDPAGSSYEQYF.